The clone carrying this T cell receptor beta chain was seen a handful of times. What it recognizes is unknown. Combining a sample-barcoded 5' primer with a J-beta primer mix, a second PCR ran for about 6 to 12 cycles. MiXCR was run by TCRdb on the 5' RACE reads, yielding one entry per CDR3 protein. The data show some 800,000 distinct CDR3 sequences, under 55% seen once. The source of the sample is a study of blood T cells in healthy people across ages. Overall study findings and caveats: As age increased, TCR beta diversity per million T cells fell in a roughly linear fashion.

Unmatched junction bases numbered 2, after V lost 4 bases and J lost 2 bases. The CDR3 length is 14 residues. CDR1 is SGDLS, CDR2 YYNGEE, per germline. Input material: blood. The receptor was isolated from a man aged 55 to 70 in good health. The rearrangement uses TRBV9 and TRBJ2-5; 10 bases align to TRBD1. The chain's CDR3 is CASSTGQGQETQYF. In DNA form, the CDR3 reads TGTGCCAGCAGCACGGGACAGGGGCAAGAGACCCAGTACTTC.